What follows describes a single T cell receptor beta chain. The ends lost 3 bases at V and 2 bases at J; junction bases unmatched: 6. The germline V gene has CDR1 SEHNR and CDR2 FQNEAQ (reference sequence). The CDR3 runs 15 residues. Authors of the study amplified TCR beta CDR3 regions from RNA transcripts. An initial round of RT-PCR targeting the TCR CDR3 relied on the HTBI primer set. Using its own MiXCR run on the multiplex PCR reads, TCRdb lists one record per CDR3 protein. The sample yields 45,000 to 50,000 distinct CDR3 sequences, more than 40% seen once. The data stem from a study of T cells in Graves' hyperthyroidism and ophthalmopathy.

Sequencing input: peripheral blood or thyroid tissue (not recorded which). This rearrangement joins TRBV7-9 to TRBJ2-5; TRBD1 aligns across 7 bases. The receptor's source is a woman in her forties or fifties with Graves' hyperthyroidism. CDR3 loop: CASSFSLTGQETQYF. In nucleotides, the CDR3 is TGTGCCAGCAGCTTTAGTCTGACAGGGCAAGAGACCCAGTACTTC.